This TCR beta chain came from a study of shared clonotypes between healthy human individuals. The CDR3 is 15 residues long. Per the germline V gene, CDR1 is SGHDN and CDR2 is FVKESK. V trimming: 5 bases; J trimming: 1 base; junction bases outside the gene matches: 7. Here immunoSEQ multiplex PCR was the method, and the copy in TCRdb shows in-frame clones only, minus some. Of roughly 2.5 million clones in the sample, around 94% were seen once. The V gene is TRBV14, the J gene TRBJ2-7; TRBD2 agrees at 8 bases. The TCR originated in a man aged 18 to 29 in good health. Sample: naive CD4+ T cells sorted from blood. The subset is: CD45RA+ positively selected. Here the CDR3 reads CASSAIRGGSYEQYF. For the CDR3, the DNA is TGTGCCAGCAGCGCCATCCGGGGGGGGTCCTACGAGCAGTACTTC.